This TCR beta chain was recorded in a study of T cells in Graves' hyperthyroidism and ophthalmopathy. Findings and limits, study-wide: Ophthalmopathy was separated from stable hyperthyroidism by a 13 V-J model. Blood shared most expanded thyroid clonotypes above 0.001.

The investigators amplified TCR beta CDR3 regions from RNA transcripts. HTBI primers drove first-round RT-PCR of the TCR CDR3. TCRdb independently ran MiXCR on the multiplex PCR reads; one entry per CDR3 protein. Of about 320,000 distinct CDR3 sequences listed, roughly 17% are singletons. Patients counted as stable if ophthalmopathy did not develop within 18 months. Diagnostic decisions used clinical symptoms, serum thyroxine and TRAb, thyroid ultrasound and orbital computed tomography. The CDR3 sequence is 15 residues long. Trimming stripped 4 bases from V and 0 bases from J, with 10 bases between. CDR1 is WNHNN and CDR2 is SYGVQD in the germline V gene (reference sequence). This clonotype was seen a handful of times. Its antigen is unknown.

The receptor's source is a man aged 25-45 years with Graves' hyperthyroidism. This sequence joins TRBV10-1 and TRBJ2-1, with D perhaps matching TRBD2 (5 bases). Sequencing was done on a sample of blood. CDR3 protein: CASSVARSSYNEQFF. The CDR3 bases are TGCGCCAGCAGTGTAGCGAGAAGCTCCTACAATGAGCAGTTCTTC.